These T cell receptor beta chains were read from a single sample in a study of cytomegalovirus exposure and HLA in healthy donors. The protocol was immunoSEQ multiplex PCR, while the TCRdb copy is restricted to in-frame clones and leaves out a portion. The data show 150,000 to 200,000 clones, 80% seen once. Sequenced material: PBMCs. These receptors all come from a woman in her forties in good health and CMV-seronegative. The CDR3 runs from the conserved cysteine through the conserved F or W. D genes are given only for firm matches. Part of the rows lack a size; the others show once, few, many or a class for expanded clones.

DNA: TGTGCCAGCAGCGTAGGGGAGGTTAGCAATCAGCCCCAGCATTTT
CDR3: CASSVGEVSNQPQHF
size: few
J: TRBJ1-5
D: -
V: TRBV9

DNA: TGTGCCAGCAGCTCCCGGACTAGCGGCTACAATGAGCAGTTCTTC
CDR3: CASSSRTSGYNEQFF
size: -
J: TRBJ2-1
D: TRBD2
V: TRBV27

DNA: TGCAGCGTCAGTAGTCCCAGGGTTACTGAAGCTTTCTTT
CDR3: CSVSSPRVTEAFF
size: -
J: TRBJ1-1
D: -
V: TRBV29-1

DNA: TGTGCCAGCAGTTTTGGGGACAGGCCTACTTATTCCCGTTACAATGAGCAGTTCTTC
CDR3: CASSFGDRPTYSRYNEQFF
size: -
J: TRBJ2-1
D: TRBD1
V: TRBV27

DNA: TGTGCCTGGAGGAGGCACACGGAGACTTACACTGAAGCTTTCTTT
CDR3: CAWRRHTETYTEAFF
size: -
J: TRBJ1-1
D: -
V: TRBV30

DNA: TGTGCCAGCAGTCCCGGGACTAGCGGGAGGGGGGAGCAGTACTTC
CDR3: CASSPGTSGRGEQYF
size: medium-sized
J: TRBJ2-7
D: TRBD2
V: TRBV6-5

DNA: TGTGCCAGAAGCCCGGATTTAAGGGGGAATAACTATGGCTACACCTTC
CDR3: CARSPDLRGNNYGYTF
size: -
J: TRBJ1-2
D: -
V: TRBV2

DNA: TGTGCCAGCAGCCAAGGGACGACTAGCGGGATTGTAGAGACCCAGTACTTC
CDR3: CASSQGTTSGIVETQYF
size: -
J: TRBJ2-5
D: TRBD2
V: TRBV14

DNA: TGTGCCAGCAGCTCACGGACAGGAAACAATCAGCCCCAGCATTTT
CDR3: CASSSRTGNNQPQHF
size: -
J: TRBJ1-5
D: TRBD1
V: TRBV11-3

DNA: TGTGCCAGCAGCGATACCTCGGGACTAGCGGGAGGCCCAAGCTCCTACAATGAGCAGTTCTTC
CDR3: CASSDTSGLAGGPSSYNEQFF
size: -
J: TRBJ2-1
D: TRBD2
V: TRBV2

DNA: TGTGCCAGCAGTTTTTATCGCGGGAGGGCCGGCACCGGGGAGCTGTTTTTT
CDR3: CASSFYRGRAGTGELFF
size: -
J: TRBJ2-2
D: TRBD2
V: TRBV27

DNA: TGCAGCGTTGAAGAAGAGGTGGAGGAGATCTCTAACTATGGCTACACCTTC
CDR3: CSVEEEVEEISNYGYTF
size: -
J: TRBJ1-2
D: -
V: TRBV29-1

DNA: TGTGCCAGCAGCTTAATGACAGTCCTCGATACCGAGCAGTACTTC
CDR3: CASSLMTVLDTEQYF
size: -
J: TRBJ2-7
D: -
V: TRBV7-9

DNA: TGTGCCAGCAGCTCGACAGGGTTGGGAGAAAAACTGTTTTTT
CDR3: CASSSTGLGEKLFF
size: -
J: TRBJ1-4
D: TRBD1
V: TRBV5-6

DNA: TGTGCCAGCAGCCGTAACGTAGCGGGGGGTCGCTACGAGCAGTACTTC
CDR3: CASSRNVAGGRYEQYF
size: -
J: TRBJ2-7
D: TRBD2
V: TRBV27

DNA: TGTGCCAGCAGTAGGACTAGCGGGAGAGGGGGTGAGCAGTTCTTC
CDR3: CASSRTSGRGGEQFF
size: -
J: TRBJ2-1
D: TRBD2
V: TRBV6-5

DNA: TGTGCCAGCAGCTCCATCGGGGGTGGCCCTGGAAACACCATATATTTT
CDR3: CASSSIGGGPGNTIYF
size: -
J: TRBJ1-3
D: -
V: TRBV7-3

DNA: TGTGCCAGCAGCGTAGGGGGGGGCGCGGGCGGGGAGCTGTTTTTT
CDR3: CASSVGGGAGGELFF
size: few
J: TRBJ2-2
D: -
V: TRBV9

DNA: TGTGCCATCAGTGCCCCGGAGACAGGGGATGAAAAACTGTTTTTT
CDR3: CAISAPETGDEKLFF
size: -
J: TRBJ1-4
D: TRBD1
V: TRBV10-3

DNA: TGTGCCAGCAGGCGACAGGGAAGACCCTCCTACGAGCAGTACTTC
CDR3: CASRRQGRPSYEQYF
size: -
J: TRBJ2-7
D: TRBD1
V: TRBV14